One and the same sample provided the 27 T cell receptor beta chains below, sequenced in a study of CD8 T cells in ankylosing spondylitis. TCRdb redid the calling of the 5' RACE reads with MiXCR, one entry per CDR3 protein. The table lists about 150,000 distinct CDR3 sequences, approximately 48% of them singletons. Source material: synovial fluid, either unsorted or a sorted T cell fraction (not recorded which). The receptors shown here come from a male donor with ankylosing spondylitis.

This chain uses TRBV6-1 with TRBJ2-2; the D is unclear. With 5 bases removed from V and 0 bases from J, the gap between germline ends came to 10 bases. Germline V gene data show CDR1 as MNHNS and CDR2 as SASEGT. The CDR3 runs 15 residues. The CDR3 spells CASSKDGANTGELFF. DNA for the CDR3: TGTGCCAGCAGTAAGGACGGAGCGAACACCGGGGAGCTGTTTTTT.

The chain joins TRBV28 to TRBJ2-7, with TRBD1 matching 12 bases. Germline V gives CDR1 MDHEN, CDR2 SYDVKM. V lost 6 bases and J lost 2; bases outside the gene matches: 5. The CDR3 has 15 amino acids. The CDR3 sequence is CASSLGTGGPYEQYF. In nucleotides, the CDR3 is TGTGCCAGCAGCCTAGGGACAGGGGGCCCCTACGAGCAGTACTTC.

V gene TRBV3-2 combines with J gene TRBJ2-1; TRBD2, the table's D call, was not compared with the DNA. TRBV3-2 is a listed pseudogene. This CDR3 region has 19 residues. CDR3 nucleotide sequence: TGTGCCAGCAGCCAAGAAAGAGGGGGACTAGCGGGCTCCTACAATGAGCAGTTCTTC. Its protein is CASSQERGGLAGSYNEQFF.

J is TRBJ2-3 and V is TRBV21-1. TRBV21-1 is assigned pseudogene status. This CDR3 region has 11 residues. The DNA for the CDR3 is TGTGCCAGCACCAATAGGCATACGCAGTATTTT. Translated, it gives CASTNRHTQYF.

This chain connects TRBV7-2 to TRBJ2-7; 7 nucleotides match TRBD1. With 5 bases clipped from V and 5 bases from J, the junction kept 9 bases outside the gene matches. The germline gives CDR1 SGHTA, CDR2 FQGNSA. CDR3 length: 14 residues. The CDR3 region is CASSRPRQGHEQYF. The CDR3 coding sequence is TGTGCCAGCAGCCGCCCTCGACAGGGCCACGAGCAGTACTTC.

The V gene is TRBV28, the J gene TRBJ2-7; D is undetermined. The CDR3 consists of 12 residues. The germline V gene has CDR1 MDHEN and CDR2 SYDVKM. Trimming cost V 3 bases and J 2 bases, with 5 bases left between them. The CDR3 here is CASSFPTYEQYF. CDR3 DNA sequence: TGTGCCAGCAGTTTCCCAACCTACGAGCAGTACTTC. The whole variable domain, filled in from reference TRBV28 and TRBJ2-7, reads DVKVTQSSRYLVKRTGEKVFLECVQDMDHENMFWYRQDPGLGLRLIYFSYDVKMKEKGDIPEGYSVSREKKERFSLILESASTNQTSMYLCASSFPTYEQYFGPGTRLTVT.

This clonotype was observed many times. The rearrangement joins TRBV29-1 to TRBJ1-1; D is possibly TRBD1 (6 bases). Per germline, CDR1 SQVTM and CDR2 ANQGSEA. This CDR3 spans 14 amino acids. V was trimmed by 2 bases and J by 4 bases, leaving 14 bases between them. CDR3 sequence (DNA): TGCAGCGTTGAATTGGGGGGCAGGGTCACTGAAGCTTTCTTT. Amino acid sequence: CSVELGGRVTEAFF.

In DNA, the CDR3 is TGTGCCAGCAGTTACCCCTGGTGGAGGCAGGGGGTCCTGGATGAGCAGTTCTTC. This codes for CASSYPWWRQGVLDEQFF. V and J are TRBV6-2 or TRBV6-3 and TRBJ2-1; 7 bases match TRBD1. In germline, CDR1 is MNHEY, CDR2 SVGEGT. The ends lost 2 bases at V and 8 bases at J; junction bases unmatched: 18. This CDR3 comprises 18 residues.

This clonotype was seen a few times. The chain joins TRBV4-3 to TRBJ1-1, with D unresolved. Germline V gene lookup returns CDR1 LGHNA and CDR2 YSLEER. The V end lost 0 bases, the J end lost 3 bases, and 11 bases lay between the germline ends. CDR3 length equals 15 residues. The CDR3 DNA is TGCGCCAGCAGCCAAGATCAGGATTTGGACACTGAAGCTTTCTTT. Encoded protein: CASSQDQDLDTEAFF.

This clonotype is deemed medium-sized (0.01 to 0.1%). This chain connects TRBV12-3 or TRBV12-4 to TRBJ2-4; D remains ambiguous. Trimming removed 7 bases from V and 0 bases from J, with 10 bases in between. The CDR3 loop spans 14 amino acids. The CDR3 nucleotides are TGTGCCAGCACCATAGGCGCAGCCAAAAACATTCAGTACTTC. Translating gives CASTIGAAKNIQYF.

The genes are TRBV19 and TRBJ2-2, with D unclear. Trimming took off 2 bases at V and 4 bases at J, with 11 bases between the two ends. The CDR3 sequence is 15 residues long. The germline V gene encodes CDR1 LNHDA and CDR2 SQIVND (reference sequence). The CDR3 DNA follows: TGTGCCAGTAGTATAAGGCAGGACGGCACCGGGGAGCTGTTTTTT. Encoded protein: CASSIRQDGTGELFF.

The rearrangement joins TRBV11-1 to TRBJ2-1, with 15 bases aligning to TRBD2. With V trimmed by 1 base and J by 0 bases, 7 bases remained unmatched. The CDR3 spans 20 residues. CDR1 is SGHAT, CDR2 FQDESV, per germline (reference sequence). The CDR3 DNA reads TGTGCCAGCAGCTTAGGCCCCCGGACTAGCGGGAGGGCCTCCTACAATGAGCAGTTCTTC. It encodes CASSLGPRTSGRASYNEQFF.

This chain connects TRBV15 to TRBJ2-6; D ambiguous. Trimming stripped 0 bases from V and 1 base from J, with 4 bases between. The CDR3 totals 15 residues. CDR1 and CDR2 (germline): LNHNV, YYDKDF (reference sequence). CDR3 sequence (DNA): TGTGCCACCAGCAGAGAGCAGTCTGGGGCCAACGTCCTGACTTTC. Amino acid sequence: CATSREQSGANVLTF.

The table lists this clonotype with a count of one. The V gene is TRBV15, the J gene TRBJ1-5; D uncertain. The germline gives CDR1 LNHNV, CDR2 YYDKDF (reference sequence). The CDR3 sequence is 13 residues long. Trimming took off 4 bases at V and 2 bases at J, with 6 bases between the two ends. Here the CDR3 DNA reads TGTGCCACCAGCATTGATGGCAATCAGCCCCAGCATTTT. Its protein product is CATSIDGNQPQHF.

The chain joins TRBV5-6 to TRBJ1-2, with no clear D. V was cut by 0 bases and J by 2 bases, with 5 bases left in between. The germline V gene encodes CDR1 SGHDT and CDR2 YYEEEE. The CDR3 sequence is 13 residues long. The CDR3 DNA is TGTGCCAGCAGCTTGGTCGGGAACTATGGCTACACCTTC. As protein: CASSLVGNYGYTF.

This clonotype was observed a handful of times. The chain joins TRBV7-9 to TRBJ1-2, with D perhaps TRBD1 (6 bases). Germline V gene data show CDR1 as SEHNR and CDR2 as FQNEAQ (reference sequence). This CDR3 is 17 amino acids long. V lost 3 bases, J lost 1 base, and 18 bases lay in between. CDR3 amino acids: CASSFPHRDIFNYGYTF. DNA for the CDR3: TGTGCCAGCAGCTTCCCCCACCGGGACATATTTAACTATGGCTACACCTTC.

The chain uses TRBV28 and TRBJ2-5, with TRBD1 as a possible D gene (5 bases). There are 16 residues in the CDR3. Germline CDR1 reads MDHEN; CDR2 reads SYDVKM. The ends were cut back, 4 bases at V and 2 bases at J, with 17 bases in the middle. The DNA of the CDR3 is TGTGCCAGCAGTTCCCCCAGGGAATTTGGACAAGAGACCCAGTACTTC. This encodes CASSSPREFGQETQYF.

Regarding this clonotype: Being one base from a much bigger clone, this may be a read error. The rearrangement uses TRBV9 and TRBJ1-1; D might be TRBD1 (6 bases). The germline V gene has CDR1 SGDLS and CDR2 YYNGEE. This CDR3 contains 14 residues. The CDR3 loop is CASSERTANTVAFF. The CDR3 DNA follows: TGTGCCAGCAGCGAAAGGACAGCTAACACTGTAGCTTTCTTT.

In this sample, this clonotype turned up many times. V gene TRBV7-3 combines with J gene TRBJ2-1, with 7 bases lining up with TRBD2. The CDR3 loop spans 15 amino acids. CDR1 and CDR2 from the germline V gene are SGHTA and FQGTGA. V lost 5 bases to trimming and J lost 4 bases; unmatched junction nucleotides: 8. The CDR3 coding sequence is TGTGCCAGCAGCCCATCTAGCGGACCTTACAATGAGCAGTTCTTC. Protein: CASSPSSGPYNEQFF. The entire variable domain, with the rest obtained from reference TRBV7-3 and TRBJ2-1, is as follows: GAGVSQTPSNKVTEKGKYVELRCDPISGHTALYWYRQSLGQGPEFLIYFQGTGAADDSGLPNDRFFAVRPEGSVSTLKIQRTERGDSAVYLCASSPSSGPYNEQFFGPGTRLTVL.

The chain links TRBV4-1 to TRBJ1-1, with 8 bases lining up with TRBD1. CDR3 length equals 16 residues. Per germline, CDR1 MGHRA and CDR2 YSYEKL. J gave up 1 base and V 4 bases, and 8 bases lay outside the gene matches. This chain's CDR3 is CASSRPPGQENTEAFF. DNA of the CDR3: TGCGCCAGCAGCCGCCCGCCGGGACAGGAGAACACTGAAGCTTTCTTT.

The V call is TRBV9, the J call TRBJ2-3; D uncertain. Trimming removed 0 bases from V and 2 bases from J, with 10 bases in between. CDR1 and CDR2 from the germline V gene are SGDLS and YYNGEE. The CDR3 is made up of 15 amino acids. The CDR3 nucleotides read TGTGCCAGCAGCGTAGGGATCGATATCACAGATACGCAGTATTTT. Residues: CASSVGIDITDTQYF.

This clonotype has only one observation. The chain joins TRBV11-3 to TRBJ2-1; TRBD2 aligns across 7 bases. Germline assignment: CDR1 SGHNT and CDR2 YENEEA. Trimming took 7 bases from V and 2 from J; bases not matched to a gene: 11. This CDR3 is built from 16 residues. DNA for the CDR3: TGTGCCAGCACCACTAGTGGGGGGGGTCCCTACAATGAGCAGTTCTTC. It is translated as CASTTSGGGPYNEQFF.

The chain has TRBV6-5 and TRBJ2-3; D is ambiguous. Germline-derived CDR1 and CDR2 are MNHEY and SVGAGI. With 2 bases removed from V and 6 bases from J, the gap between germline ends came to 15 bases. This CDR3 has 15 residues. CDR3 loop: CASSYADRTTDTQYF. The DNA for the CDR3 is TGTGCCAGCAGTTACGCAGACCGAACGACTGATACGCAGTATTTT.

This clonotype turned up a few times. This chain joins TRBV4-2 and TRBJ2-7, with unresolved D. The CDR3 consists of 15 residues. Trimming removed 0 bases from V and 3 bases from J, with 12 bases in between. Germline CDR1 is LGHNA and CDR2 is YNFKEQ. This chain's CDR3 is CASSQDPRVLYEQYF. The CDR3 nucleotides are TGTGCCAGCAGCCAAGATCCCCGGGTGCTCTACGAGCAGTACTTC.

The rearrangement links TRBV7-9 to TRBJ1-6; D may be TRBD1 (6 bases). Germline CDR1 is SEHNR and CDR2 is FQNEAQ (reference sequence). The CDR3 totals 15 residues. The V end lost 6 bases, the J end lost 5 bases, and 14 bases lay between the germline ends. The CDR3 reads CASSFVGGNNSPLHF. CDR3 in DNA: TGTGCCAGCAGTTTCGTAGGGGGGAATAATTCACCCCTCCACTTT. The variable domain in full, with the rest retrieved from reference TRBV7-9 and TRBJ1-6, is DTGVSQNPRHKITKRGQNVTFRCDPISEHNRLYWYRQTLGQGPEFLTYFQNEAQLEKSRLLSDRFSAERPKGSFSTLEIQRTEQGDSAMYLCASSFVGGNNSPLHFGNGTRLTVT.

This clonotype was observed a few times. The V and J genes are TRBV11-2 and TRBJ2-2; TRBD2 matches 8 bases. The germline CDR1 and CDR2 sequences are SGHAT and FQNNGV. CDR3 length: 18 residues. Trimming removed 0 bases from V and 3 bases from J; junction bases left unmatched: 9. Here the CDR3 reads CASSLDLIAGRHTGELFF. The CDR3 DNA is TGTGCCAGCAGCTTAGACCTGATAGCGGGGCGTCACACCGGGGAGCTGTTTTTT.

This clonotype was seen ten or more times. V and J are TRBV6-1 and TRBJ2-1; 11 bases align to TRBD2. J gave up 2 bases and V 6 bases, and 3 bases lay outside the gene matches. Germline CDR1 MNHNS, CDR2 SASEGT. CDR3 length: 15 amino acids. The CDR3 DNA reads as TGTGCCAGCAGCGAACTAGCGGGGGCCTACAATGAGCAGTTCTTC. Protein: CASSELAGAYNEQFF.